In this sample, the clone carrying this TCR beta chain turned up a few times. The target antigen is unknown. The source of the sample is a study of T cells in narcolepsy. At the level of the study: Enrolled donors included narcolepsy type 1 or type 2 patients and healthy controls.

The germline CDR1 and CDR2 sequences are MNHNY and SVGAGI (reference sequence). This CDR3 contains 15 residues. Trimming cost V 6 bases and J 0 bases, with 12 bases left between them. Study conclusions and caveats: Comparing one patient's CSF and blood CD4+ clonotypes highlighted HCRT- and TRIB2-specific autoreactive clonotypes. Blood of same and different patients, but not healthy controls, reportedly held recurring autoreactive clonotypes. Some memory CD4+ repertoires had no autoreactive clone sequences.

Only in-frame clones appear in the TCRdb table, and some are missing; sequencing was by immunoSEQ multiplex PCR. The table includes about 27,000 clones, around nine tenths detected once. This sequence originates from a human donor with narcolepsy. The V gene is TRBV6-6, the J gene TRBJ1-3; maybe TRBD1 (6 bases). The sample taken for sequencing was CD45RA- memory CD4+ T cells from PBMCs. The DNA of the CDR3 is TGTGCCAGCAGCTGGACAGCTCTCTCTGGAAACACCATATATTTT. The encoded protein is CASSWTALSGNTIYF.